A selection of T cell receptor beta chains follows, all from one sample in a study of neurological immune-mediated disorders. TCRdb reprocessed the 5' RACE reads with MiXCR, giving one entry per CDR3 protein. The sample yields tens of thousands of distinct CDR3 sequences, roughly 3.8% seen once. Sequencing was carried out using PBMCs. All receptors derive from a man in his sixties with multiple sclerosis. CDR3s include the opening cysteine and the closing phenylalanine or tryptophan. D genes are given only for firm matches. Clone size appears in some rows only: once, few, many, or a class for an expanded clone.

v_gene: TRBV7-2; j_gene: TRBJ2-3; d_gene: NA; len: 15; abundance: many; CDR3nt: TGTGCCAGCAGCTGGCTAGCGCTAGTTACAGATACGCAGTATTTT; CDR3aa: CASSWLALVTDTQYF
v_gene: TRBV25-1; j_gene: TRBJ1-1; d_gene: NA; len: 14; abundance: NA; CDR3nt: TGTGCCAGCGGGGGTATCGGGGGAGGTACTGAAGCTTTCTTT; CDR3aa: CASGGIGGGTEAFF
v_gene: TRBV5-1; j_gene: TRBJ2-7; d_gene: TRBD1; len: 16; abundance: many; CDR3nt: TGCGCCAGCAGCCCAGGACAGGGGAGGAGGTCCTACGAGCAGTACTTC; CDR3aa: CASSPGQGRRSYEQYF
v_gene: TRBV20-1; j_gene: TRBJ1-1; d_gene: NA; len: 15; abundance: many; CDR3nt: TGCAGTGCTACCCGACCGTGGGGCCTGAACACTGAAGCTTTCTTT; CDR3aa: CSATRPWGLNTEAFF
v_gene: TRBV5-6; j_gene: TRBJ1-1; d_gene: NA; len: 14; abundance: few; CDR3nt: TGTGCCAGCAGCTTGGGCAGGAGAGGAACTGAAGCTTTCTTT; CDR3aa: CASSLGRRGTEAFF
v_gene: TRBV6-5; j_gene: TRBJ2-3; d_gene: NA; len: 15; abundance: many; CDR3nt: TGTGCCAGCAGTTACGGGGGCGGTAGCACAGATACGCAGTATTTT; CDR3aa: CASSYGGGSTDTQYF
v_gene: TRBV20-1; j_gene: TRBJ1-2; d_gene: NA; len: 14; abundance: NA; CDR3nt: TGCAGTGCTAGGATCCCCCGGGCTGGGGCCGGCTACACCTTC; CDR3aa: CSARIPRAGAGYTF
v_gene: TRBV20-1; j_gene: TRBJ2-4; d_gene: NA; len: 13; abundance: many; CDR3nt: TGCAGTGCCCCGGGCTCACTCAAAAACATTCAGTACTTC; CDR3aa: CSAPGSLKNIQYF
v_gene: TRBV5-5; j_gene: TRBJ2-2; d_gene: NA; len: 17; abundance: many; CDR3nt: TGTGCCAGCAGCTTGGGGTACCCATCCTTGGCCACCGGGGAGCTGTTTTTT; CDR3aa: CASSLGYPSLATGELFF
v_gene: TRBV4-1; j_gene: TRBJ2-2; d_gene: NA; len: 14; abundance: many; CDR3nt: TGCGCCAGCGGGGACCGAGCTAACACCGGGGAGCTGTTTTTT; CDR3aa: CASGDRANTGELFF
v_gene: TRBV20-1; j_gene: TRBJ2-2; d_gene: NA; len: 15; abundance: many; CDR3nt: TGCAGTGCTAAACGACAGGGAGGGCGCACCGGGGAGCTGTTTTTT; CDR3aa: CSAKRQGGRTGELFF